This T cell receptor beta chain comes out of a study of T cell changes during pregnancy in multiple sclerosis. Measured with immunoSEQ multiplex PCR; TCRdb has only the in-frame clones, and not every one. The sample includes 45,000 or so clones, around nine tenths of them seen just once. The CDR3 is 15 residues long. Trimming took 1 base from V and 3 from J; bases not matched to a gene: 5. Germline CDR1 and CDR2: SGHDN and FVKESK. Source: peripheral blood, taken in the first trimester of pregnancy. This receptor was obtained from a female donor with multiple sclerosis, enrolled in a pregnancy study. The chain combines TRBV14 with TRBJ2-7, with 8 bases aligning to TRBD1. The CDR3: CASSQGQGAVYEQYF. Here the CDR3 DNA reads TGTGCCAGCAGCCAAGGGCAGGGGGCGGTCTACGAGCAGTACTTC.